One and the same sample provided the 11 T cell receptor beta chains below, sequenced in a study of T cells expressing NK-cell markers. TCRdb reanalyzed the 5' RACE reads, giving one entry per CDR3 protein sequence and no DNA. In total, the table holds 550,000 to 600,000 distinct CDR3 sequences. Sequencing was done on a sample of blood T cells: a sorted CD56 or NKG2C T cell subset, CD4+ or CD8+ T cells, or bulk PBMC T cells (not recorded which). These receptors were collected from a man younger than 30 in good health.

This chain links TRBV20-1 with TRBJ2-3; TCRdb proposes TRBD2, but this gene call is untestable without DNA. CDR3 length equals 17 residues. Germline assignment: CDR1 DFQATT and CDR2 SNEGSKA (reference sequence). The CDR3 sequence: CSALRTSGRVSTDTQYF.

The chain couples TRBV12-3 or TRBV12-4 to TRBJ1-5; the TCRdb call, TRBD1, lacks DNA for checking. The CDR3 consists of 14 residues. CDR3 region: CASSQDRADQPQHF.

CDR3: CSGGLAGVDNEQFF. V is TRBV20-1 and J is TRBJ2-1; TCRdb reports TRBD2, a call that lacks DNA to check it against. The CDR3 loop spans 14 amino acids. Germline V lookup: CDR1 DFQATT, CDR2 SNEGSKA (reference sequence).

V and J are TRBV20-1 and TRBJ1-2. The CDR3 runs to 12 residues. The V gene's germline CDR1 is DFQATT and CDR2 SNEGSKA (reference sequence). CDR3 amino acids: CSARVSLYGYTF.

The chain carries TRBV20-1 and TRBJ2-7; TCRdb's assignment of TRBD2 cannot be checked, as there is no DNA. Per the germline V gene, CDR1 is DFQATT and CDR2 is SNEGSKA (reference sequence). CDR3 size: 13 residues. The CDR3 sequence is CSALLAGIHEQYF.

The chain couples TRBV7-8 to TRBJ1-2. Germline-derived CDR1 and CDR2 are SGHVS and FQNEAQ. CDR3 length: 12 residues. This chain's CDR3 is CASSLAKGGYTF. Variable domain in full (rest from reference TRBV7-8 and TRBJ1-2): GAGVSQSPRYKVAKRGQDVALRCDPISGHVSLFWYQQALGQGPEFLTYFQNEAQLDKSGLPSDRFFAERPEGSVSTLKIQRTQQEDSAVYLCASSLAKGGYTFGSGTRLTVV.

This chain joins TRBV12-3 or TRBV12-4 and TRBJ2-5. This CDR3 region has 12 residues. The chain's CDR3 is CASSTFQETQYF.

The chain is built from TRBV20-1 and TRBJ1-2. The germline CDR1 and CDR2 sequences are DFQATT and SNEGSKA (reference sequence). The CDR3 has 14 residues. This CDR3 reads CSATGSGGDYGYTF.

This sequence joins TRBV20-1 and TRBJ1-2. Looked up from germline, CDR1 is DFQATT and CDR2 is SNEGSKA (reference sequence). This CDR3 region has 16 residues. The CDR3 is CSARDGSSKRNYGYTF.

The V call is TRBV4-2, the J call TRBJ2-7. The germline gives CDR1 LGHNA, CDR2 YNFKEQ. The length of the CDR3 is 13 residues. CDR3 amino acids: CASSQGTSSEQYF.

The chain carries TRBV5-1 and TRBJ1-6. Germline-derived CDR1 and CDR2 are SGHRS and YFSETQ. The CDR3 totals 14 residues. CDR3 loop: CASSLDEGSSPLHF.